One and the same sample provided the 22 T cell receptor beta chains below, sequenced in a study of OX40 agonist ivuxolimab in advanced cancers. Using immunoSEQ multiplex PCR, the repertoire was profiled, and TCRdb retains in-frame clones only, with some absent. Seen here are fewer than 65,000 clones, roughly 90% observed once, and the top ten hold around 20%. This material consisted of CD4+ or CD8+ T cells sorted from blood, taken in a trial of the OX40 agonist ivuxolimab. These receptors were taken from an adult with an advanced solid tumor such as melanoma, head and neck, liver or kidney cancer.

Comment on this clone: The junction and the germline gene differ at one end; a read error may be behind it. The chain combines TRBV29-1 with TRBJ1-2; D not resolved. CDR3 length equals 8 residues. The germline CDR1 and CDR2 sequences are SQVTM and ANQGSEA. Written as DNA, the CDR3 is TGCAGCGTTGGGGCAGGCGACTTC. Its translation is CSVGAGDF.

The chain employs TRBV6-5 and TRBJ1-5; D is perhaps TRBD1 (6 bases). The CDR3 loop spans 13 amino acids. Germline values: CDR1 MNHEY, CDR2 SVGAGI. V lost 7 bases, J lost 9 bases, and 16 bases lay in between. The CDR3 DNA reads as TGTGCCAGCACCCAGGACAGCGCCGGGCCCCAGCATTTT. It yields the protein CASTQDSAGPQHF.

V usage is TRBV7-9 and J usage is TRBJ2-3, with 7 positions matching TRBD2. CDR1 and CDR2 (germline): SEHNR, FQNEAQ (reference sequence). This CDR3 contains 14 residues. After removal of 2 bases from V and 8 bases from J, the junction contained 7 bases not matched to a gene. DNA for the CDR3: TGTGCCAGCAGCTTAATAGCGGGCGTAGGTACGCAGTATTTT. Translation: CASSLIAGVGTQYF.

This chain uses TRBV11-1 with TRBJ1-2; possible D gene TRBD1, 5 bases. Germline V gives CDR1 SGHAT, CDR2 FQDESV (reference sequence). Trimming took off 1 base at V and 0 bases at J, with 9 bases between the two ends. This CDR3 region has 15 residues. This chain's CDR3 is CASSLGGIPNYGYTF. CDR3 in DNA: TGTGCCAGCAGCTTAGGGGGGATACCTAACTATGGCTACACCTTC.

The genes are TRBV11-2 and TRBJ2-7; unclear D gene. Deletions cut 4 bases from V and 3 bases from J, with 13 bases between. Germline V lookup: CDR1 SGHAT, CDR2 FQNNGV. The CDR3 length is 14 residues. CDR3 DNA sequence: TGTGCCAGCAGCTCGCCGAGGAAATTCTACGAGCAGTACTTC. This encodes CASSSPRKFYEQYF. The full variable domain, rest sourced from reference TRBV11-2 and TRBJ2-7, is EAGVAQSPRYKIIEKRQSVAFWCNPISGHATLYWYQQILGQGPKLLIQFQNNGVVDDSQLPKDRFSAERLKGVDSTLKIQPAKLEDSAVYLCASSSPRKFYEQYFGPGTRLTVT.

This clone came up a few times. The V and J genes are TRBV7-9 and TRBJ1-4; no definite D call. CDR1 and CDR2 from the germline V gene are SEHNR and FQNEAQ (reference sequence). The CDR3 is 11 residues long. Deletions cut 1 base from V and 6 bases from J, with 0 bases between. Here the CDR3 reads CASSLDEKLFF. CDR3 coding DNA: TGTGCCAGCAGCTTAGATGAAAAACTGTTTTTT.

A note on this clone: The sample carries other DNA sequences with the same CDR3. The chain employs TRBV14 and TRBJ2-7; D ambiguous. Deletions cut 5 bases from V and 0 bases from J, with 2 bases between. The CDR3 spans 11 residues. Germline V gene lookup returns CDR1 SGHDN and CDR2 FVKESK. CDR3: CASSYSYEQYF. DNA of the CDR3: TGTGCCAGCAGCTACTCCTACGAGCAGTACTTC.

The chain recombines TRBV27 with TRBJ2-7, with TRBD1 identical over 7 bases. The junction had 5 bases not matched to a gene; V was cut back by 2 bases and J by 1 base. The CDR3 loop spans 15 amino acids. Looked up from germline, CDR1 is MNHEY and CDR2 is SMNVEV (reference sequence). The CDR3 bases are TGTGCCAGCAGTTTAGAGGGGACAGCTTCCTACGAGCAGTACTTC. It codes for CASSLEGTASYEQYF.

The chain has TRBV28 and TRBJ1-2; perhaps TRBD1 as D (6 bases). CDR1 and CDR2 from the germline V gene are MDHEN and SYDVKM. The CDR3 extends over 18 amino acids. The ends were cut back, 5 bases at V and 6 bases at J, with 28 bases in the middle. CDR3 region: CASSRGPSDRLITNGYTF. The CDR3 DNA reads TGTGCCAGCAGTAGGGGTCCGTCAGACAGGCTAATAACTAATGGCTACACCTTC.

CDR3 residues: CASSLDVTADATNEKLFF. Here the CDR3 DNA reads TGCGCCAGCAGCTTGGATGTGACAGCGGATGCAACTAATGAAAAACTGTTTTTT. The chain joins TRBV5-1 to TRBJ1-4; a weak D match, TRBD1 (5 bases). V was trimmed by 0 bases and J by 0 bases, leaving 15 bases between them. Germline V gene lookup returns CDR1 SGHRS and CDR2 YFSETQ. This CDR3 contains 18 residues.

By sample fraction, this clone is medium-sized. The chain joins TRBV30 to TRBJ1-4, with D maybe TRBD1 (5 bases). Germline V gene lookup returns CDR1 GTSNPN and CDR2 SVGIG (reference sequence). This CDR3 has 16 residues. Trimming shortened V by 2 bases and J by 5 bases, and 18 bases separated the two germline ends. CDR3 nucleotide sequence: TGTGCCTGGAGTTTTCATTTGGGGACGGGAAATGAAAAACTGTTTTTT. Translating it yields CAWSFHLGTGNEKLFF.

In this sample, this clone turned up a few times. The chain employs TRBV10-1 and TRBJ2-3; 7 bases line up with TRBD1. Germline V gene data show CDR1 as WNHNN and CDR2 as SYGVQD (reference sequence). This CDR3 is built from 14 residues. J was trimmed by 4 bases and V by 3 bases; bases with no gene match: 4. The CDR3 DNA sequence: TGCGCCAGCAGTGACGAGGGGGCGGCAGATACGCAGTATTTT. Its translation: CASSDEGAADTQYF.

The rearrangement joins TRBV19 to TRBJ2-1; 11 nucleotides align to TRBD2. V was clipped by 6 bases and J by 11 bases; unmatched bases: 6. Germline V gene data show CDR1 as LNHDA and CDR2 as SQIVND (reference sequence). CDR3 length: 13 residues. CDR3 sequence reads: CASRLAGGFQQFF. The CDR3 DNA sequence: TGTGCCAGTAGGCTAGCGGGGGGTTTTCAGCAGTTCTTC.

The chain has TRBV7-8 and TRBJ2-2; 11 bases are shared with TRBD2. The CDR3 sequence is 16 residues long. Germline V gives CDR1 SGHVS, CDR2 FQNEAQ. V shed 1 base and J 4 bases; nucleotides not matched to a gene: 2. CDR3 residues: CASSLVAGGFTGELFF. CDR3 sequence (DNA): TGTGCCAGCAGCTTAGTAGCGGGGGGGTTCACCGGGGAGCTGTTTTTT.

This chain connects TRBV27 to TRBJ2-1, with D tentatively TRBD1 or TRBD2 (5 bases each). CDR3 size: 16 residues. CDR1 and CDR2 (germline): MNHEY, SMNVEV (reference sequence). The V end lost 5 bases, the J end lost 3 bases, and 17 bases lay between the germline ends. CDR3 region: CASSLIGTSSYNEQFF. The CDR3 nucleotides are TGTGCCAGCAGTCTCATCGGGACGTCTAGCTACAATGAGCAGTTCTTC.

The chain is built from TRBV7-9 and TRBJ1-5, with D uncertain. The germline V and J ends were trimmed by 5 bases and 4 bases, with 9 bases remaining between them. This CDR3 region has 13 residues. CDR1 and CDR2 from the germline V gene are SEHNR and FQNEAQ (reference sequence). The CDR3 sequence is CASSPALNQPQHF. CDR3 DNA sequence: TGTGCCAGCAGCCCGGCGCTGAATCAGCCCCAGCATTTT. The full variable domain, rest sourced from reference TRBV7-9 and TRBJ1-5, is DTGVSQNPRHKITKRGQNVTFRCDPISEHNRLYWYRQTLGQGPEFLTYFQNEAQLEKSRLLSDRFSAERPKGSFSTLEIQRTEQGDSAMYLCASSPALNQPQHFGDGTRLSIL.

The chain has TRBV5-1 and TRBJ2-7; a possible D gene is TRBD2 (5 bases). The CDR3 is 12 amino acids. Trimming removed 4 bases from V and 5 bases from J, with 10 bases in between. Germline V CDR1 and CDR2: SGHRS, YFSETQ. The CDR3 reads CASSRPGNEQYF. Here the CDR3 DNA reads TGCGCCAGCAGCCGACCCGGGAACGAGCAGTACTTC. Supplemented by reference TRBV5-1 and TRBJ2-7, the full variable domain reads KAGVTQTPRYLIKTRGQQVTLSCSPISGHRSVSWYQQTPGQGLQFLFEYFSETQRNKGNFPGRFSGRQFSNSRSEMNVSTLELGDSALYLCASSRPGNEQYFGPGTRLTVT.

The chain has TRBV18 and TRBJ1-3; no clear D. CDR1 KGHSH and CDR2 LQKENI come from the germline V gene. The CDR3 runs 16 residues. V lost 5 bases, J lost 1 base, and 15 bases lay in between. CDR3 region: CASSLTRSGSGNTIYF. CDR3 nucleotide sequence: TGTGCCAGCTCATTGACACGGTCGGGATCTGGAAACACCATATATTTT.

The chain couples TRBV20-1 to TRBJ2-7; D remains ambiguous. CDR1 and CDR2 (germline): DFQATT, SNEGSKA (reference sequence). V dropped 5 bases and J dropped 4 bases, with 6 bases sitting between them. The CDR3 is 10 amino acids. The CDR3, as DNA: TGCAGTGCTGCCGGGTACGAGCAGTACTTC. Translated, it gives CSAAGYEQYF.

The J gene is TRBJ1-2, the V gene TRBV7-9, with D hard to call. The length of the CDR3 is 10 residues. The germline V gene has CDR1 SEHNR and CDR2 FQNEAQ (reference sequence). Trimming removed 3 bases from V and 12 bases from J, with 8 bases in between. The chain's CDR3 is CASSLRIHTF. Here the CDR3 DNA reads TGTGCCAGCAGCTTGAGGATACACACCTTC.

The rearrangement joins TRBV27 to TRBJ1-1, with unresolved D. This CDR3 has 14 residues. The V gene's germline CDR1 is MNHEY and CDR2 SMNVEV (reference sequence). V was clipped by 7 bases and J by 1 base, with 13 bases between them. The CDR3 spells CASTRAVGNTEAFF. The CDR3 DNA reads as TGTGCCAGCACCCGAGCAGTAGGGAACACTGAAGCTTTCTTT.

The chain employs TRBV9 and TRBJ1-3, with D perhaps matching TRBD1 (5 bases). Trimming pared 0 bases from V and 1 base from J, leaving 8 bases between. This CDR3 spans 15 amino acids. CDR1 and CDR2 from the germline V gene are SGDLS and YYNGEE. Here the CDR3 DNA reads TGTGCCAGCAGCGTAGATCAGGGATCTGGAAACACCATATATTTT. Amino acid sequence: CASSVDQGSGNTIYF.